What follows are 4 T cell receptor beta chains derived from one specimen sequenced in a study of PD-L1 blockade in urothelial cancer. The method was immunoSEQ multiplex PCR; TCRdb's version includes in-frame clones alone and lacks a portion of them. The data contain tens of thousands of clones, over 80% of them singletons. Time point specified: pretreatment peripheral blood. The specimen comprised PBMCs, sampled around atezolizumab (anti-PD-L1) treatment. The receptors were sampled from a woman in her 70s with urothelial cancer.

V and J are TRBV19 and TRBJ2-2; the D gene is possibly TRBD1 (5 bases). CDR3 size: 14 residues. Looked up from germline, CDR1 is LNHDA and CDR2 is SQIVND (reference sequence). The V end lost 6 bases, the J end lost 5 bases, and 13 bases lay between the germline ends. CDR3 in DNA: TGTGCCAGTAGCTTTTCAACAGGAACCGGGGAGCTGTTTTTT. Translated: CASSFSTGTGELFF.

V and J are TRBV6-5 and TRBJ1-1, with D hard to call. Germline V gives CDR1 MNHEY, CDR2 SVGAGI. V lost 0 bases, J lost 2 bases, and 10 bases lay in between. This CDR3 is 15 amino acids long. In DNA form, the CDR3 reads TGTGCCAGCAGTTACTCGATTAGAGCTAACACTGAAGCTTTCTTT. Amino acid sequence: CASSYSIRANTEAFF.

The J gene is TRBJ2-1, the V gene TRBV27, with D uncertain. Deletions cut 3 bases from V and 2 bases from J, with 5 bases between. The CDR3 is 13 amino acids. The V gene's germline CDR1 is MNHEY and CDR2 SMNVEV (reference sequence). CDR3 sequence (DNA): TGTGCCAGCAGTTTGTCAGCCTACAATGAGCAGTTCTTC. Its protein is CASSLSAYNEQFF.

The V and J genes are TRBV7-8 and TRBJ1-5, with TRBD1 as a possible D gene (5 bases). V was clipped by 3 bases and J by 3 bases, with 12 bases between them. Germline lookup yields CDR1 SGHVS and CDR2 FQNEAQ. This CDR3 contains 15 residues. This CDR3 reads CASSFSGGYNQPQHF. In DNA form, the CDR3 reads TGTGCCAGCAGCTTTTCTGGGGGGTACAATCAGCCCCAGCATTTT.